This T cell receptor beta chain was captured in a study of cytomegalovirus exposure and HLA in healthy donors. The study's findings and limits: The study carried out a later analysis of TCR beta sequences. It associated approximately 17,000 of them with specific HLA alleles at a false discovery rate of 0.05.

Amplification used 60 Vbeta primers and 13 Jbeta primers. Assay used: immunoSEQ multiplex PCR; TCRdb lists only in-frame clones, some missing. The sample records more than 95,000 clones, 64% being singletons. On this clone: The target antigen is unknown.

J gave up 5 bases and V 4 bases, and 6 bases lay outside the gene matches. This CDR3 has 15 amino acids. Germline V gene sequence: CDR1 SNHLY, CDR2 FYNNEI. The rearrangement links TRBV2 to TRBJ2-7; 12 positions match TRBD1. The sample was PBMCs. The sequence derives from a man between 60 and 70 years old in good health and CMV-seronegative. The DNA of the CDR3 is TGTGCCAGCAGTGCGGGACAGGGGGCTCTCGACGAGCAGTACTTC. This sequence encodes CASSAGQGALDEQYF. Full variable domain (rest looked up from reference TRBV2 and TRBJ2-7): EPEVTQTPSHQVTQMGQEVILRCVPISNHLYFYWYRQILGQKVEFLVSFYNNEISEKSEIFDDQFSVERPDGSNFTLKIRSTKLEDSAMYFCASSAGQGALDEQYFGPGTRLTVT.